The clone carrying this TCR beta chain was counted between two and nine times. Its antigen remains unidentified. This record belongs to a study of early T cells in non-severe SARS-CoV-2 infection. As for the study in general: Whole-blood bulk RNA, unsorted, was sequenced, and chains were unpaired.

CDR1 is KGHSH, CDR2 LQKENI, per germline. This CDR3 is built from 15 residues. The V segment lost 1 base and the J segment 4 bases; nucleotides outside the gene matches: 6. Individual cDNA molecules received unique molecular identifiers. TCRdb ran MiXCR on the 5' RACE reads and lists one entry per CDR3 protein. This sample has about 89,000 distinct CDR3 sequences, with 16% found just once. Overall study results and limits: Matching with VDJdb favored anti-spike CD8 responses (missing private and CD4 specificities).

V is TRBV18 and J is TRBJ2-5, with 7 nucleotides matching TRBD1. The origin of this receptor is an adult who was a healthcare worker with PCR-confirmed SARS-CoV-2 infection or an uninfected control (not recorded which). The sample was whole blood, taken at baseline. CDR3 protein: CASSPQGARGETQYF. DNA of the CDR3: TGTGCCAGCTCACCACAGGGGGCGCGAGGAGAGACCCAGTACTTC. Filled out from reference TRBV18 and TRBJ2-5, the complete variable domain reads NAGVMQNPRHLVRRRGQEARLRCSPMKGHSHVYWYRQLPEEGLKFMVYLQKENIIDESGMPKERFSAEFPKEGPSILRIQQVVRGDSAAYFCASSPQGARGETQYFGPGTRLLVL.